A single sample gave rise to the 5 T cell receptor beta chains below, sequenced in a study of PD-L1 blockade in urothelial cancer. Data came from immunoSEQ multiplex PCR; TCRdb stores just in-frame clones and leaves some out. This table holds some 40,000 clones, less than 95% found once. Regarding time point: peripheral blood 6 weeks after treatment start. Sequencing was performed on PBMCs, taken around atezolizumab (anti-PD-L1) treatment. The source is a man aged 65 to 85 with urothelial cancer.

The chain has TRBV9 and TRBJ2-7, with 7 bases identical to TRBD2. The CDR3 consists of 15 residues. In germline, CDR1 is SGDLS, CDR2 YYNGEE. J lost 4 bases, V lost 2 bases, and 9 bases had no gene match. DNA for the CDR3: TGTGCCAGCAGCGTGAGCGGGGAGTTCGTGTACGAGCAGTACTTC. Its protein is CASSVSGEFVYEQYF.

This chain uses TRBV5-1 with TRBJ2-1, with TRBD2 matching 11 bases. Per germline, CDR1 SGHRS and CDR2 YFSETQ. Germline trimming cut 3 bases from V and 9 bases from J; bases unmatched to any gene: 11. CDR3 length equals 16 residues. CDR3 nucleotide sequence: TGCGCCAGCAGCTCCTACCGTGAGACTAGCGGGACTGAGCAGTTCTTC. This codes for CASSSYRETSGTEQFF.

The chain combines TRBV9 with TRBJ1-2; unclear D gene. The V end was cut by 2 bases, the J end by 5 bases, with 19 bases between. The CDR3 covers 16 residues. Germline values: CDR1 SGDLS, CDR2 YYNGEE. The DNA for the CDR3 is TGTGCCAGCAGCGTCCTTGACGGTCCGGGTTCTTATGGCTACACCTTC. Its protein product is CASSVLDGPGSYGYTF. The full variable domain, rest sourced from reference TRBV9 and TRBJ1-2, is DSGVTQTPKHLITATGQRVTLRCSPRSGDLSVYWYQQSLDQGLQFLIQYYNGEERAKGNILERFSAQQFPDLHSELNLSSLELGDSALYFCASSVLDGPGSYGYTFGSGTRLTVV.

This chain links TRBV5-1 with TRBJ2-3; maybe TRBD2 (6 bases). The CDR3 length is 14 residues. The V and J ends lost 5 bases and 0 bases respectively, with 10 bases between them. Germline V gives CDR1 SGHRS, CDR2 YFSETQ. As DNA, the CDR3 is TGCGCCAGCAGGGCTAGCGAGAGCACAGATACGCAGTATTTT. Its translation is CASRASESTDTQYF.

The chain is built from TRBV6-1 and TRBJ2-7; 9 positions match TRBD1. The CDR3 runs 14 residues. V lost 5 bases, J lost 6 bases, and 8 bases stayed unmatched. CDR1 is MNHNS, CDR2 SASEGT, per germline. The CDR3 protein is CASSWGTGSVEQYF. The DNA for the CDR3 is TGTGCCAGCAGTTGGGGGACAGGGTCTGTCGAGCAGTACTTC.